Presented here are 20 T cell receptor beta chains from one specimen sequenced in a study of spatial heterogeneity in lung cancer. Documented time point: blood at routine non-recurrence follow-up after resection. Without sorting, whole RNA was sequenced from tumor, nontumor lung or frozen PBMC. One entry per CDR3 protein, called by TCRdb with MiXCR from the 5' RACE reads. In the table there are around 110,000 distinct CDR3 sequences, 12% of which are singletons. This specimen consisted of PBMCs, obtained at follow-up. These receptors all come from a male donor with early-stage non-small cell lung cancer.

The table lists this clonotype with a few counts. The gene calls are TRBV5-8 and TRBJ1-2; a weak D match, TRBD1 (5 bases). Per the germline V gene, CDR1 is SGHTS and CDR2 is YDEGEE. Trimming removed 5 bases at V and 3 bases at J, with 11 bases between. The length of the CDR3 is 13 residues. This CDR3 reads CASSEGVDYGYTF. The CDR3 coding sequence is TGTGCCAGCAGTGAAGGGGTCGACTATGGCTACACCTTC.

There are a few counts of this clonotype. This sequence joins TRBV11-2 and TRBJ1-1; tentative D call: TRBD1 (5 bases). Trimming removed 2 bases from V and 1 base from J, with 8 bases in between. The CDR3 has 14 residues. Germline loops: CDR1 SGHAT, CDR2 FQNNGV. The CDR3 DNA reads TGTGCCAGCAGCTTAAGGGGTAAGAACACTGAAGCTTTCTTT. It encodes CASSLRGKNTEAFF.

The chain has TRBV30 and TRBJ1-6; TRBD1 agrees at 12 bases. The CDR3 covers 16 residues. The J segment lost 7 bases and the V segment lost 3 bases, leaving 7 bases of the junction unmatched. Germline V gives CDR1 GTSNPN, CDR2 SVGIG (reference sequence). The CDR3 DNA follows: TGTGCCTGGAGGCACCGGGACAGGGGGCGAAATTCACCCCTCCACTTT. Amino acids: CAWRHRDRGRNSPLHF. Filled out from reference TRBV30 and TRBJ1-6, the complete variable domain reads SQTIHQWPATLVQPVGSPLSLECTVEGTSNPNLYWYRQAAGRGLQLLFYSVGIGQISSEVPQNLSASRPQDRQFILSSKKLLLSDSGFYLCAWRHRDRGRNSPLHFGNGTRLTVT.

This chain connects TRBV7-2 to TRBJ2-7; 11 nucleotides match TRBD1. Germline CDR1 is SGHTA and CDR2 is FQGNSA. The V and J ends lost 0 bases and 3 bases, in that order; junction bases with no gene match: 10. The CDR3 contains 18 residues. Here the CDR3 reads CASSLAPVSGTGGYEQYF. Written as DNA, the CDR3 is TGTGCCAGCAGCTTAGCGCCCGTCTCCGGGACAGGGGGCTACGAGCAGTACTTC.

The chain joins TRBV20-1 to TRBJ1-2; D is unresolved. The V end lost 4 bases, the J end lost 5 bases, and 17 bases lay between the germline ends. Germline V gene sequence: CDR1 DFQATT, CDR2 SNEGSKA (reference sequence). The CDR3 consists of 14 residues. CDR3 sequence (DNA): TGCAGTGCTACTGAGGAGGCCCTGGGGTATGGCTACACCTTC. Its protein is CSATEEALGYGYTF.

This clonotype was observed a handful of times. The chain uses TRBV20-1 and TRBJ1-6; D gene unclear. This CDR3 spans 12 amino acids. V lost 1 base to trimming and J lost 11 bases, with 9 bases between them. The germline V gene encodes CDR1 DFQATT and CDR2 SNEGSKA (reference sequence). The CDR3 reads CSARGAGPPLHF. CDR3 bases: TGCAGTGCTAGAGGGGCCGGCCCACCCCTCCACTTT.

This clonotype has a handful of counts. This rearrangement joins TRBV9 to TRBJ1-5; 7 bases fit TRBD1. CDR1 SGDLS and CDR2 YYNGEE come from the germline V gene. The CDR3 totals 15 residues. V lost 3 bases to trimming and J lost 4 bases; unmatched junction nucleotides: 7. The CDR3 DNA sequence: TGTGCCAGCAGCGCGACGACAGGGTTAAATCAGCCCCAGCATTTT. It specifies CASSATTGLNQPQHF.

In this sample, this clonotype turned up a few times. The rearrangement joins TRBV19 to TRBJ1-5; 7 nucleotides match TRBD1. After removal of 4 bases from V and 6 bases from J, the junction contained 9 bases not matched to a gene. The CDR3 extends over 15 amino acids. Germline lookup yields CDR1 LNHDA and CDR2 SQIVND (reference sequence). DNA of the CDR3: TGTGCCAGTAGTACCGGGACAGCTGGAGGTCAGCCCCAGCATTTT. The encoded protein is CASSTGTAGGQPQHF.

V usage is TRBV29-1 and J usage is TRBJ1-1, with 8 positions matching TRBD1. V dropped 7 bases and J dropped 0; count of bases not matched to a gene: 13. The CDR3 is 16 amino acids. CDR1 and CDR2 from the germline V gene are SQVTM and ANQGSEA. The CDR3 DNA sequence: TGCAGCGAAGAAATGGGCCAGGGGGCGTTGAACACTGAAGCTTTCTTT. Amino acids: CSEEMGQGALNTEAFF.

CDR3 region: CASSITGTSNPQHF. The DNA for the CDR3 is TGTGCCAGTAGTATTACCGGGACCTCCAACCCCCAGCATTTT. V gene TRBV19 combines with J gene TRBJ1-5; D is possibly TRBD1 (5 bases). Germline values: CDR1 LNHDA, CDR2 SQIVND (reference sequence). CDR3 length: 14 residues. Trimming left V 3 bases short and J 10 bases short, with 16 bases between.

The chain combines TRBV20-1 with TRBJ2-1, with 8 bases that match TRBD2. This CDR3 spans 13 amino acids. J was trimmed by 9 bases and V by 2 bases; bases with no gene match: 6. Germline lookup yields CDR1 DFQATT and CDR2 SNEGSKA (reference sequence). The CDR3 DNA reads as TGCAGTGCTAGAAACGGGGGGGTTGGTGAGCAGTTCTTC. Translated, it gives CSARNGGVGEQFF.

This clonotype was seen ten or more times. One end of the junction is discordant with germline, which a read error may explain. V gene TRBV5-5 combines with J gene TRBJ1-6; D unclear. In germline, CDR1 is SGHKS, CDR2 YYEKEE (reference sequence). The CDR3 length is 16 residues. The CDR3 sequence: CASRLAGSSYNSPLHF. CDR3 DNA: TGTGCCAGCAGGTTGGCAGGAAGCTCCTATAATTCACCCCTCCACTTT.

V and J are TRBV7-6 and TRBJ2-1; the D gene is possibly TRBD1 (6 bases). With 4 bases removed from V and 7 bases from J, the gap between germline ends came to 14 bases. The CDR3 spans 14 residues. Germline CDR1 SGHVS, CDR2 FNYEAQ. The CDR3 reads CASSSRTARNEQFF. CDR3 coding DNA: TGTGCCAGCAGCTCACGGACAGCTAGGAATGAGCAGTTCTTC.

V and J are TRBV5-1 and TRBJ2-7; D remains unclear. Germline V CDR1 and CDR2: SGHRS, YFSETQ. The germline V and J ends were trimmed by 0 bases and 5 bases, with 18 bases remaining between them. The CDR3 covers 16 residues. DNA of the CDR3: TGCGCCAGCAGCTTGGCGGTAGTACCGAATTCCGACGAGCAGTACTTC. It specifies CASSLAVVPNSDEQYF.

This clonotype appeared many times. The V gene is TRBV29-1, the J gene TRBJ2-1, with TRBD1 matching over 7 bases. The CDR3 extends over 16 amino acids. CDR1 is SQVTM and CDR2 is ANQGSEA in the germline V gene. Trimming at V came to 4 bases and at J to 4 bases, leaving 13 bases not matched to a gene. The CDR3: CSVGGQRLNGYNEQFF. CDR3 in DNA: TGCAGCGTTGGGGGACAGCGGCTCAATGGGTACAATGAGCAGTTCTTC.

This clonotype has a handful of counts. The chain carries TRBV5-1 and TRBJ1-1; 7 bases align to TRBD1. V gave up 3 bases and J gave up 1 base; unmatched junction bases: 9. This CDR3 spans 16 amino acids. In germline, CDR1 is SGHRS, CDR2 YFSETQ. The CDR3 spells CASSWTRQGRNTEAFF. CDR3 DNA: TGCGCCAGCAGCTGGACTCGACAGGGAAGGAACACTGAAGCTTTCTTT.

In its sample, this clonotype was seen a few times. V is TRBV6-5 and J is TRBJ2-1; TRBD1 matches 7 bases. The CDR3 has 14 amino acids. Germline CDR1 reads MNHEY; CDR2 reads SVGAGI. The V segment lost 6 bases and the J segment 4 bases; nucleotides outside the gene matches: 6. CDR3 nucleotide sequence: TGTGCCAGCAGCCAAGGGGACAGATACAATGAGCAGTTCTTC. Encoded protein: CASSQGDRYNEQFF.

CDR3 in amino acids: CASSSGTGRETQYF. For the CDR3, the DNA is TGTGCCAGCAGCTCCGGGACAGGCCGAGAGACCCAGTACTTC. The chain combines TRBV11-2 with TRBJ2-5; 8 nucleotides agree with TRBD1. The CDR3 length is 14 residues. The germline V gene has CDR1 SGHAT and CDR2 FQNNGV. Unmatched junction bases numbered 5, after V lost 4 bases and J lost 4 bases.

This clonotype was picked up a small number of times. This chain connects TRBV19 to TRBJ2-2; a possible D gene is TRBD1 (6 bases). CDR1 and CDR2 (germline): LNHDA, SQIVND (reference sequence). There are 15 residues in the CDR3. Trimming removed 7 bases from V and 6 bases from J, with 18 bases in between. In DNA, the CDR3 is TGTGCCAGTAAAAGGGGGACCGGCGGCGCCGGGGAGCTGTTTTTT. This gives the protein CASKRGTGGAGELFF.

The chain is built from TRBV28 and TRBJ2-4, with TRBD1 matching 7 bases. After removal of 7 bases from V and 1 base from J, the junction contained 7 bases not matched to a gene. The CDR3 has 15 residues. Germline CDR1 is MDHEN and CDR2 is SYDVKM. CDR3 residues: CASNLQGSAKNIQYF. The CDR3 DNA follows: TGTGCCAGCAACCTACAGGGGAGTGCCAAAAACATTCAGTACTTC.